This T cell receptor (beta chain) was recovered during a study of Graves' ophthalmopathy and Graves' hyperthyroidism. Study-wide results and limits: In separating ophthalmopathy from stable hyperthyroidism, a 13-signature model achieved about 91% sensitivity and around 80% specificity.

This CDR3 contains 15 residues. Germline V lookup: CDR1 SGHTA, CDR2 FQGNSA. Trimming took off 5 bases at V and 3 bases at J, with 16 bases between the two ends. To note about this clonotype: What it recognizes is unknown.

Amplified material comprised TCR beta CDR3 regions derived from RNA transcripts. After a first-round RT-PCR with HTBI primers, a second-round multiplex PCR was run. In TCRdb, the multiplex PCR reads were re-called with MiXCR into one record per CDR3 protein. Of approximately 1.2 million distinct CDR3 sequences listed, less than 45% are singletons. The chain employs TRBV7-2 and TRBJ1-1; weak D call: TRBD1 (5 bases). The specimen sequenced was peripheral blood or thyroid tissue (not recorded which). The receptor comes from an adult man with Graves' hyperthyroidism. CDR3 nucleotide sequence: TGTGCCAGCAGCACCCAGGATTTGGGGGACACTGAAGCTTTCTTT. This encodes CASSTQDLGDTEAFF.